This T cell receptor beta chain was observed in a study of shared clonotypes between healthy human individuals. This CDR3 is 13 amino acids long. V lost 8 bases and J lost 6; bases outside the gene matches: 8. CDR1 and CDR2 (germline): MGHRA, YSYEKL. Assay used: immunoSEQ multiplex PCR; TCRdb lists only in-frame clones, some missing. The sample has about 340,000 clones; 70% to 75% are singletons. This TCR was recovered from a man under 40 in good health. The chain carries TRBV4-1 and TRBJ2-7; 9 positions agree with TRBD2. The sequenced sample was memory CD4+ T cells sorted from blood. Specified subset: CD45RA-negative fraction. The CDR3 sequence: CASSLAGASEQYF. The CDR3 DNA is TGCGCCAGCTCCTTAGCGGGAGCATCCGAGCAGTACTTC.